The sequence of this TCR beta chain was determined in a study of CD8 T cells in Susac syndrome. V lost 0 bases and J 10 bases, leaving 8 bases between the germline ends. This CDR3 has 12 residues. Germline assignment: CDR1 SGDLS and CDR2 YYNGEE. The authors reverse transcribed roughly 0.5 to 1 ug RNA with random hexamers. It was immunoSEQ multiplex PCR that amplified TCR beta CDR3 across 54 Vbeta and 13 Jbeta. One entry per CDR3 protein results from TCRdb running MiXCR on the immunoSEQ multiplex PCR reads. The table includes about 73,000 distinct CDR3 sequences, about 95% detected once. The sequence was collected from a human donor with multiple sclerosis. The sequencing input was CD8+ T cells from PBMCs. The rearrangement joins TRBV9 to TRBJ2-1, with no clear D. CDR3 protein: CASSVGQSEQFF. The CDR3 nucleotides read TGTGCCAGCAGCGTAGGACAATCGGAGCAGTTCTTC.